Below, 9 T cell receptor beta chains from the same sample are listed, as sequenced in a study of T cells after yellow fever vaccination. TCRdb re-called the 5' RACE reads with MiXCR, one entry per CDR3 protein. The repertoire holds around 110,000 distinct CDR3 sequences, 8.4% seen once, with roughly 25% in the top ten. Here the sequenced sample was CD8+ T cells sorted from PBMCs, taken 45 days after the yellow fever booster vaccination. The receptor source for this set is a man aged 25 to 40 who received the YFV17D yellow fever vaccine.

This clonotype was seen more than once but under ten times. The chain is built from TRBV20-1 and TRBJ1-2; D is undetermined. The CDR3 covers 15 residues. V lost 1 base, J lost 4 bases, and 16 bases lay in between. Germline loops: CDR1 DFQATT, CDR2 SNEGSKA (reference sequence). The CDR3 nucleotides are TGCAGTGCTAGAGGCTACGACCGACCGGTCTATGGCTACACCTTC. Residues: CSARGYDRPVYGYTF.

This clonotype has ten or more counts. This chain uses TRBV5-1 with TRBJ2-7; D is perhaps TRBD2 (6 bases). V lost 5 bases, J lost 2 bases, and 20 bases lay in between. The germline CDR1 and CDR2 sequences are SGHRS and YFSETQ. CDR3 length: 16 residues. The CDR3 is CASRNTGTEAPYEQYF. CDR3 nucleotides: TGCGCCAGCAGGAACACTGGGACTGAGGCCCCCTACGAGCAGTACTTC.

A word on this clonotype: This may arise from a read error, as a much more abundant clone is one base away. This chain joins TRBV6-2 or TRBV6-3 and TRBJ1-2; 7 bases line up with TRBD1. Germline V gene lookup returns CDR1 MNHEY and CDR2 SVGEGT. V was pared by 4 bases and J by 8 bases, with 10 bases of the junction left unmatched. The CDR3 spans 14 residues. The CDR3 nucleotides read TGTGCCAGCAGTTGCTCGACAGGGACGTACGGCTACACCTTC. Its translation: CASSCSTGTYGYTF.

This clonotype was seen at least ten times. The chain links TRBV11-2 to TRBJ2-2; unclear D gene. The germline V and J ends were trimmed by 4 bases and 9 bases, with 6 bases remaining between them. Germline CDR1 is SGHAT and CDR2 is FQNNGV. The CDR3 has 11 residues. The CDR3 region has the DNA TGTGCCAGCAGCTCCACGTGGGAGCTGTTTTTT. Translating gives CASSSTWELFF.

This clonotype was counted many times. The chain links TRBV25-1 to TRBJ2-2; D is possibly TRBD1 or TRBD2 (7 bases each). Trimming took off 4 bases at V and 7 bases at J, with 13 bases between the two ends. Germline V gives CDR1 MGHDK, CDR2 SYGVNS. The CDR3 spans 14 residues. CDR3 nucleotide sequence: TGTGCCAGCAGTGTGACAGGGAGGGTCGGGGAGCTGTTTTTT. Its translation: CASSVTGRVGELFF.

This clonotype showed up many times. CDR3 nucleotides: TGTGCCAGCAGCGGGACAGTCGGTGAAGCTTTCTTT. Translating gives CASSGTVGEAFF. V gene TRBV9 combines with J gene TRBJ1-1, with D possibly matching TRBD1 (6 bases). The germline CDR1 and CDR2 sequences are SGDLS and YYNGEE. V lost 3 bases, J lost 7 bases, and 10 bases lay in between. This CDR3 has 12 residues. Looking up the rest from reference TRBV9 and TRBJ1-1 gives the full variable domain: DSGVTQTPKHLITATGQRVTLRCSPRSGDLSVYWYQQSLDQGLQFLIQYYNGEERAKGNILERFSAQQFPDLHSELNLSSLELGDSALYFCASSGTVGEAFFGQGTRLTVV.

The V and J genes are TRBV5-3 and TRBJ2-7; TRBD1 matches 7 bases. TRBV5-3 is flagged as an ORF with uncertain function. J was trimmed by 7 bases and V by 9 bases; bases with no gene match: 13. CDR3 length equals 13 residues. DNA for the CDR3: TGTGCCATCGGCCCCGGGACAGCCTGGGAGCAGTACTTC. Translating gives CAIGPGTAWEQYF.

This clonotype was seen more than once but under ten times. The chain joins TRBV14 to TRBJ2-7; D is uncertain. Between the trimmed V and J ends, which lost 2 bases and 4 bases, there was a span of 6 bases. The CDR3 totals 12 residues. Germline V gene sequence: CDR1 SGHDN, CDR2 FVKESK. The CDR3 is CASSQMAYEQYF. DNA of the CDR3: TGTGCCAGCAGCCAAATGGCGTACGAGCAGTACTTC.

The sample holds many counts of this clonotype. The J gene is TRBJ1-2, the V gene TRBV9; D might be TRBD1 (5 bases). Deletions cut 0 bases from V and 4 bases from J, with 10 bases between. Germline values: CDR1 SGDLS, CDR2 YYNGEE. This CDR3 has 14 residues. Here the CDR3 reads CASSVDEGVYGYTF. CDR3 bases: TGTGCCAGCAGCGTAGATGAAGGGGTCTATGGCTACACCTTC. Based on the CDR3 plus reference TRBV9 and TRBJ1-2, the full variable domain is DSGVTQTPKHLITATGQRVTLRCSPRSGDLSVYWYQQSLDQGLQFLIQYYNGEERAKGNILERFSAQQFPDLHSELNLSSLELGDSALYFCASSVDEGVYGYTFGSGTRLTVV.